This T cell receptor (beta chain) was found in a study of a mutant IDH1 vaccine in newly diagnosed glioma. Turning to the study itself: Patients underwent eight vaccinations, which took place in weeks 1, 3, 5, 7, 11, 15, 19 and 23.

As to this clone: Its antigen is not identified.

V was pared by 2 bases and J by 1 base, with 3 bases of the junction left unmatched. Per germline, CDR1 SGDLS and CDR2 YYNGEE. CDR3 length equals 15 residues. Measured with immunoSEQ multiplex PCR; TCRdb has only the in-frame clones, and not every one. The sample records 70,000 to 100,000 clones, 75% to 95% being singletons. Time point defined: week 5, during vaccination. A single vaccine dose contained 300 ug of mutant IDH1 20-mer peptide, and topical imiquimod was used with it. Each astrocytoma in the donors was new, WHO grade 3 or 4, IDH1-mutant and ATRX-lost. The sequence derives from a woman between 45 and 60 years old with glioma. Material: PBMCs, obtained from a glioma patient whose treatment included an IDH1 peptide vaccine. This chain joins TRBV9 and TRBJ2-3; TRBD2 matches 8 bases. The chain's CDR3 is CASSVAAGGTDTQYF. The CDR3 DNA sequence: TGTGCCAGCAGCGTTGCAGCGGGAGGCACAGATACGCAGTATTTT.